This is a list of T cell receptor beta chains from one sample in a study of patients and donors after allogeneic stem cell transplantation. TCRdb passed the RT-PCR reads through MiXCR, listing each CDR3 protein once. Among roughly 940,000 distinct CDR3 sequences listed, 18% were seen once. Sequenced sample: blood, either unsorted or a sorted T cell fraction (not recorded which). These receptor sequences come from a human donor who was either an allogeneic HSCT recipient or a stem cell or donor lymphocyte infusion donor (not recorded which). It is not recorded whose cells these are; they may come from a transplant donor. The CDR3 runs from the conserved cysteine through the conserved F or W.

j_gene | v_gene | CDR3aa
TRBJ2-1 | TRBV12-3/TRBV12-4 | CASSLKRGGDNEQFF
TRBJ2-3 | TRBV27 | CASSFEQLNTDTQYF
TRBJ1-5 | TRBV3-1 | CASSQAGDSNQPQHF
TRBJ2-3 | TRBV11-2 | CASSLLLAGGPSTDTQYF
TRBJ2-7 | TRBV5-1 | CASSPRGQGGSYEQYF
TRBJ1-2 | TRBV4-1 | CASSQAEGEAYGYTF
TRBJ2-5 | TRBV3-1 | CASSQETVETQYF
TRBJ2-1 | TRBV9 | CASSVAVGEQFF
TRBJ1-5 | TRBV7-2 | CASSWREGNQPQHF
TRBJ2-5 | TRBV9 | CASSVGDREGTQYF
TRBJ2-1 | TRBV9 | CASSVALSGGPGEQFF
TRBJ1-2 | TRBV7-9 | CASSSSSAWGYTF